The present entry profiles one T cell receptor beta chain with its context. This sample was included in a study of cytomegalovirus exposure and HLA in healthy donors. The data were produced by immunoSEQ multiplex PCR, yet TCRdb's version contains in-frame clones alone and is incomplete. This sample has around 150,000 clones, with roughly 90% found just once. The source material was PBMCs. This clonotype was obtained from a woman between 18 and 29 years old in good health and CMV-seronegative.

The CDR3 is CASSSPSRGTYEQYF. CDR3 in DNA: TGTGCCAGCAGCTCGCCTTCGCGTGGTACCTACGAGCAGTACTTC. V gene TRBV14 combines with J gene TRBJ2-7; unclear D gene. Germline V gene data show CDR1 as SGHDN and CDR2 as FVKESK. V was clipped by 5 bases and J by 2 bases, with 16 bases between them. This CDR3 has 15 residues.